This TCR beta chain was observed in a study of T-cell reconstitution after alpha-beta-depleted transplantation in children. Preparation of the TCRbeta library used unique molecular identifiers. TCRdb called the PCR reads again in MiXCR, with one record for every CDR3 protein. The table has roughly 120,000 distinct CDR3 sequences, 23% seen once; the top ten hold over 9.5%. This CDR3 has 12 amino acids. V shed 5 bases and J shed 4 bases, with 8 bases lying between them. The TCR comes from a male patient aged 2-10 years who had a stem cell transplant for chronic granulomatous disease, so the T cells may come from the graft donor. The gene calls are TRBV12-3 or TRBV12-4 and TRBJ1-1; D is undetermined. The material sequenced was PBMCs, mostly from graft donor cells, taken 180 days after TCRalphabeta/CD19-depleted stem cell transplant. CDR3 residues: CASSKFGTEAFF. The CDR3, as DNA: TGTGCCAGCAGTAAATTTGGCACTGAAGCTTTCTTT.